Listed below are T cell receptor beta chains from one sample, sequenced in a study of T-cell reconstitution after alpha-beta-depleted transplantation in children. TCRdb re-analysed the PCR reads in MiXCR, keeping a single row per CDR3 protein. The data hold approximately 20,000 distinct CDR3 sequences, with 13% observed a single time. The sample in question was PBMCs, mostly from graft donor cells, obtained 60 days after TCRalphabeta/CD19-depleted stem cell transplant. These receptors all stem from a female patient aged 2-10 years who had a stem cell transplant for congenital amegakaryocytic thrombocytopenia, so the T cells may come from the graft donor. The CDR3 runs from the conserved cysteine through the conserved F or W. Fields, in order: D gene, J gene, clone size, V gene, CDR3 protein, CDR3 DNA. A D gene is named only where the DNA matches it firmly. Clone size appears in some rows only: once, few, many, or a class for an expanded clone.

d_call: -; j_call: TRBJ2-4; clone_size: many; v_call: TRBV5-5; cdr3_aa: CASSLSWGSGDIQYF; cdr3_nt: TGTGCCAGCAGCTTAAGTTGGGGAAGCGGCGACATTCAGTACTTC
d_call: -; j_call: TRBJ2-7; clone_size: many; v_call: TRBV20-1; cdr3_aa: CSASETLNSYEQYF; cdr3_nt: TGCAGTGCTAGTGAGACCCTGAACTCCTACGAGCAGTACTTC
d_call: TRBD1; j_call: TRBJ1-5; clone_size: many; v_call: TRBV10-3; cdr3_aa: CATTRGQGDQPQHF; cdr3_nt: TGTGCCACCACGAGGGGACAGGGAGACCAGCCCCAGCATTTT
d_call: -; j_call: TRBJ2-2; clone_size: many; v_call: TRBV12-3/TRBV12-4; cdr3_aa: CASSRRSGYSTGELFF; cdr3_nt: TGTGCCAGCAGCCGTCGGTCGGGGTATAGCACCGGGGAGCTGTTTTTT
d_call: -; j_call: TRBJ2-1; clone_size: many; v_call: TRBV12-3/TRBV12-4; cdr3_aa: CASSLFGDNEQFF; cdr3_nt: TGTGCCAGCAGTTTATTCGGGGACAATGAGCAGTTCTTC
d_call: TRBD2; j_call: TRBJ2-5; clone_size: many; v_call: TRBV12-3/TRBV12-4; cdr3_aa: CASSREGETQYF; cdr3_nt: TGTGCCAGCAGCAGGGAGGGAGAGACCCAGTACTTC
d_call: -; j_call: TRBJ2-3; clone_size: many; v_call: TRBV10-3; cdr3_aa: CAISEYPGLSYTDTQYF; cdr3_nt: TGTGCCATCAGTGAATATCCGGGACTTTCCTACACAGATACGCAGTATTTT
d_call: TRBD2; j_call: TRBJ2-5; clone_size: many; v_call: TRBV5-6; cdr3_aa: CASSLHLAGGFQETQYF; cdr3_nt: TGTGCCAGCAGCTTGCATCTAGCGGGAGGGTTTCAAGAGACCCAGTACTTC
d_call: TRBD2; j_call: TRBJ2-1; clone_size: many; v_call: TRBV20-1; cdr3_aa: CSARSGLAGGNEQFF; cdr3_nt: TGCAGTGCGCGATCCGGACTAGCGGGTGGAAATGAGCAGTTCTTC
d_call: -; j_call: TRBJ1-2; clone_size: few; v_call: TRBV29-1; cdr3_aa: CSVLGWEGGGYTF; cdr3_nt: TGCAGCGTTTTGGGATGGGAAGGAGGTGGCTACACCTTC
d_call: -; j_call: TRBJ2-7; clone_size: many; v_call: TRBV5-5; cdr3_aa: CASSLRQRRDSCQQYF; cdr3_nt: TGTGCCAGCAGCTTGCGACAGAGAAGAGACTCCTGCCAGCAGTACTTC
d_call: TRBD1; j_call: TRBJ2-7; clone_size: many; v_call: TRBV7-6; cdr3_aa: CASSFRDSSYEQYF; cdr3_nt: TGTGCCAGCAGCTTCAGGGACAGCTCCTACGAGCAGTACTTC
d_call: TRBD1; j_call: TRBJ2-7; clone_size: many; v_call: TRBV7-9; cdr3_aa: CASSFGQGNEQYF; cdr3_nt: TGTGCCAGCAGCTTCGGACAGGGTAACGAGCAGTACTTC
d_call: -; j_call: TRBJ2-7; clone_size: many; v_call: TRBV2; cdr3_aa: CASSEAHTTYEQYF; cdr3_nt: TGTGCCAGCAGTGAAGCCCACACGACCTACGAGCAGTACTTC
d_call: -; j_call: TRBJ2-1; clone_size: many; v_call: TRBV6-4; cdr3_aa: CASRTQGIGLREKDNEQFF; cdr3_nt: TGTGCCAGCAGAACACAGGGGATCGGGCTTCGGGAGAAGGACAATGAGCAGTTCTTC
d_call: TRBD2; j_call: TRBJ2-3; clone_size: many; v_call: TRBV5-1; cdr3_aa: CASSPLAGTDTQYF; cdr3_nt: TGCGCCAGCAGCCCACTAGCGGGAACAGATACGCAGTATTTT
d_call: -; j_call: TRBJ1-1; clone_size: many; v_call: TRBV19; cdr3_aa: CASSIGPGRLLDTEAFF; cdr3_nt: TGTGCCAGTAGTATAGGCCCGGGGCGGCTTTTGGATACTGAAGCTTTCTTT
d_call: -; j_call: TRBJ1-4; clone_size: many; v_call: TRBV29-1; cdr3_aa: CSVARDPEKLFF; cdr3_nt: TGCAGCGTGGCGAGGGACCCTGAAAAACTGTTTTTT
d_call: -; j_call: TRBJ2-7; clone_size: -; v_call: TRBV30; cdr3_aa: CAWSQGRAEQYF; cdr3_nt: TGTGCCTGGAGTCAAGGCCGGGCCGAGCAGTACTTC
d_call: TRBD1; j_call: TRBJ2-1; clone_size: many; v_call: TRBV12-5; cdr3_aa: CASGLVLGTEKNEQFF; cdr3_nt: TGTGCTAGTGGTTTGGTCCTTGGGACAGAGAAAAATGAGCAGTTCTTC
d_call: TRBD2; j_call: TRBJ2-1; clone_size: many; v_call: TRBV5-1; cdr3_aa: CASSLDQAGGRGDEQFF; cdr3_nt: TGCGCCAGCAGCTTGGATCAAGCGGGAGGGCGCGGAGATGAGCAGTTCTTC
d_call: TRBD1; j_call: TRBJ1-2; clone_size: many; v_call: TRBV29-1; cdr3_aa: CSVGTGNYGYTF; cdr3_nt: TGCAGCGTTGGGACAGGAAACTATGGCTACACCTTC
d_call: TRBD1; j_call: TRBJ1-6; clone_size: many; v_call: TRBV29-1; cdr3_aa: CSVTTGRNSPLHF; cdr3_nt: TGCAGCGTTACGACAGGGAGAAATTCACCCCTCCACTTT
d_call: -; j_call: TRBJ2-7; clone_size: -; v_call: TRBV28; cdr3_aa: CASGSYSSYEQYF; cdr3_nt: TGTGCCAGCGGGTCCTATAGCTCCTACGAGCAGTACTTC
d_call: -; j_call: TRBJ1-6; clone_size: many; v_call: TRBV9; cdr3_aa: CASSTQTGMGSPLHF; cdr3_nt: TGTGCCAGCAGCACACAGACGGGGATGGGTTCACCCCTCCACTTT
d_call: TRBD2; j_call: TRBJ2-2; clone_size: many; v_call: TRBV13; cdr3_aa: CASSFGSPLAGNTGELFF; cdr3_nt: TGTGCCAGCAGCTTTGGGTCCCCTCTAGCGGGGAACACCGGGGAGCTGTTTTTT
d_call: TRBD2; j_call: TRBJ2-3; clone_size: many; v_call: TRBV10-3; cdr3_aa: CAILATSGGTDTQYF; cdr3_nt: TGTGCCATCTTGGCGACTAGCGGGGGCACAGATACGCAGTATTTT
d_call: TRBD2; j_call: TRBJ2-7; clone_size: many; v_call: TRBV9; cdr3_aa: CASSVAAGGVYEQYF; cdr3_nt: TGTGCCAGCAGCGTAGCAGCGGGAGGTGTATACGAGCAGTACTTC
d_call: -; j_call: TRBJ2-1; clone_size: many; v_call: TRBV12-3/TRBV12-4; cdr3_aa: CASSLRTIPHEQFF; cdr3_nt: TGTGCCAGCAGTTTAAGGACTATACCTCATGAGCAGTTCTTC
d_call: -; j_call: TRBJ2-1; clone_size: medium-sized; v_call: TRBV20-1; cdr3_aa: CSRKGGYNEQFF; cdr3_nt: TGCAGTCGAAAGGGAGGATACAATGAGCAGTTCTTC
d_call: -; j_call: TRBJ2-4; clone_size: many; v_call: TRBV3-1; cdr3_aa: CASRTNRDPASKNIQYF; cdr3_nt: TGTGCCAGCAGAACAAATCGGGACCCTGCATCCAAAAACATTCAGTACTTC
d_call: -; j_call: TRBJ2-2; clone_size: -; v_call: TRBV5-5; cdr3_aa: CASSHREFTGELFF; cdr3_nt: TGTGCCAGCAGCCATCGGGAGTTCACCGGGGAGCTGTTTTTT
d_call: -; j_call: TRBJ2-3; clone_size: many; v_call: TRBV29-1; cdr3_aa: CSVVPGSDTQYF; cdr3_nt: TGCAGCGTTGTTCCGGGATCAGATACGCAGTATTTT
d_call: TRBD1; j_call: TRBJ2-3; clone_size: many; v_call: TRBV20-1; cdr3_aa: CSASDRGRRADTQYF; cdr3_nt: TGCAGTGCTAGCGACAGGGGGCGCAGGGCAGATACGCAGTATTTT
d_call: TRBD2; j_call: TRBJ2-5; clone_size: many; v_call: TRBV20-1; cdr3_aa: CSASKFRGVGETQYF; cdr3_nt: TGCAGTGCTAGTAAATTTCGGGGGGTGGGGGAGACCCAGTACTTC
d_call: TRBD1; j_call: TRBJ2-5; clone_size: many; v_call: TRBV20-1; cdr3_aa: CSARDLRQGARETQYF; cdr3_nt: TGCAGTGCTAGAGATCTAAGACAGGGGGCCAGAGAGACCCAGTACTTC
d_call: TRBD1; j_call: TRBJ1-2; clone_size: many; v_call: TRBV24-1; cdr3_aa: CATSAGGASQGYTF; cdr3_nt: TGTGCCACCAGTGCAGGGGGCGCGTCGCAGGGCTACACCTTC
d_call: TRBD2; j_call: TRBJ2-2; clone_size: many; v_call: TRBV7-8; cdr3_aa: CASSLPTLARTSGRSANTGELFF; cdr3_nt: TGTGCCAGCAGCTTACCTACGTTGGCGAGGACTAGCGGGAGGTCGGCGAACACCGGGGAGCTGTTTTTT
d_call: -; j_call: TRBJ2-2; clone_size: -; v_call: TRBV5-1; cdr3_aa: CAMGPKQGMRSSPFLWGELFF; cdr3_nt: TGCGCCATGGGCCCCAAGCAGGGGATGAGGTCCTCGCCTTTCCTTTGGGGGGAGCTGTTTTTT
d_call: -; j_call: TRBJ1-2; clone_size: many; v_call: TRBV5-1; cdr3_aa: CASSLRPSDGYTF; cdr3_nt: TGCGCCAGCAGCTTGAGGCCGAGTGACGGCTACACCTTC
d_call: -; j_call: TRBJ2-3; clone_size: many; v_call: TRBV5-4; cdr3_aa: CASSSSRGTDTQYF; cdr3_nt: TGTGCCAGCAGTTCCTCCCGGGGCACAGATACGCAGTATTTT
d_call: TRBD2; j_call: TRBJ2-1; clone_size: many; v_call: TRBV29-1; cdr3_aa: CSAAVGGSLNEQFF; cdr3_nt: TGCAGCGCTGCGGTTGGCGGGAGTTTAAATGAGCAGTTCTTC
d_call: TRBD2; j_call: TRBJ2-2; clone_size: few; v_call: TRBV18; cdr3_aa: CASSPELAGNTGELFF; cdr3_nt: TGTGCCAGCTCACCAGAACTAGCGGGAAATACCGGGGAGCTGTTTTTT
d_call: -; j_call: TRBJ1-5; clone_size: -; v_call: TRBV7-1; cdr3_aa: CAFSGQADYQPQHF; cdr3_nt: TGTGCCTTCTCGGGGCAGGCGGACTATCAGCCCCAGCATTTT
d_call: -; j_call: TRBJ2-5; clone_size: many; v_call: TRBV9; cdr3_aa: CASSFPGEVTQYF; cdr3_nt: TGTGCCAGCAGCTTCCCGGGGGAAGTGACCCAGTACTTC